Shown below are 2 T cell receptor beta chains from a single sample sequenced in a study of glioma-infiltrating T cells after dendritic cell vaccination. Profiled with immunoSEQ multiplex PCR; TCRdb holds only in-frame clones, not every one. The sample has some 100,000 clones, over 60% seen once. This specimen was blood, taken before dendritic cell vaccination. The receptors here all came from a human donor with glioblastoma.

The rearrangement links TRBV2 to TRBJ2-2, with D perhaps TRBD2 (5 bases). Between the trimmed V and J ends, which lost 6 bases and 5 bases, there was a span of 10 bases. Germline V gives CDR1 SNHLY, CDR2 FYNNEI. This CDR3 has 13 residues. CDR3 bases: TGTGCCAGCAGGAGACGGGATACCGGGGAGCTGTTTTTT. Residues: CASRRRDTGELFF. Supplemented by reference TRBV2 and TRBJ2-2, the full variable domain reads EPEVTQTPSHQVTQMGQEVILRCVPISNHLYFYWYRQILGQKVEFLVSFYNNEISEKSEIFDDQFSVERPDGSNFTLKIRSTKLEDSAMYFCASRRRDTGELFFGEGSRLTVL.

The CDR3 region is CASSLTDGIMNTEAFF. The CDR3 nucleotides read TGTGCCAGCAGTTTAACCGACGGGATCATGAACACTGAAGCTTTCTTT. The chain is built from TRBV28 and TRBJ1-1; D gene uncertain. This CDR3 is built from 16 residues. V lost 2 bases to trimming and J lost 0 bases, with 13 bases between them. CDR1 and CDR2 (germline): MDHEN, SYDVKM.